Below, 9 T cell receptor beta chains from the same sample are listed, as sequenced in a study of blood T cell repertoires in COVID-19. Sequencing used immunoSEQ multiplex PCR; TCRdb keeps in-frame clones, though not all of them. Here the sample spans under 500,000 clones, about 85% being singletons. Sample: PBMCs or T cells enriched from blood (not recorded which). The receptors were sampled from a woman younger than 35 with acute COVID-19.

The chain couples TRBV6-6 to TRBJ2-7; 12 bases match TRBD2. The CDR3 has 17 residues. After removal of 5 bases from V and 0 bases from J, the junction contained 8 bases not matched to a gene. Per germline, CDR1 MNHNY and CDR2 SVGAGI (reference sequence). The CDR3 spells CASSLLGLAGSSYEQYF. The CDR3, as DNA: TGTGCCAGCAGTCTCTTGGGACTAGCGGGCTCCTCCTACGAGCAGTACTTC.

The rearrangement joins TRBV20-1 to TRBJ2-7, with D maybe TRBD2 (5 bases). The V and J ends lost 6 bases and 3 bases respectively, with 9 bases between them. The CDR3 is 11 amino acids. Germline V gene lookup returns CDR1 DFQATT and CDR2 SNEGSKA (reference sequence). Written as DNA, the CDR3 is TGCAGTGCGGAGGCCATCTACGAGCAGTACTTC. Translation: CSAEAIYEQYF.

This sequence joins TRBV2 and TRBJ2-1; TRBD1 aligns across 9 bases. This CDR3 region has 15 residues. The germline V gene has CDR1 SNHLY and CDR2 FYNNEI. V lost 7 bases to trimming and J lost 8 bases; unmatched junction nucleotides: 12. The DNA for the CDR3 is TGTGCCAGCATGGCCCAGAAGGGACAGGGCGATGAGCAGTTCTTC. Protein: CASMAQKGQGDEQFF.

The rearrangement joins TRBV29-1 to TRBJ2-1; D is ambiguous. CDR3 size: 11 residues. The germline V gene has CDR1 SQVTM and CDR2 ANQGSEA. V was clipped by 5 bases and J by 3 bases, with 5 bases between them. CDR3 DNA: TGCAGCGTTCGAGACTACAATGAGCAGTTCTTC. Translating it yields CSVRDYNEQFF.

J is TRBJ2-1 and V is TRBV7-3; 9 bases align to TRBD1. CDR3 length: 15 residues. Trimming removed 5 bases from V and 9 bases from J; junction bases left unmatched: 11. Germline V CDR1 and CDR2: SGHTA, FQGTGA. The CDR3 spells CASSGGQGPLGEQFF. CDR3 nucleotide sequence: TGTGCCAGCAGCGGTGGACAGGGGCCGTTAGGTGAGCAGTTCTTC. Drawing the rest from reference TRBV7-3 and TRBJ2-1, the complete variable domain is GAGVSQTPSNKVTEKGKYVELRCDPISGHTALYWYRQSLGQGPEFLIYFQGTGAADDSGLPNDRFFAVRPEGSVSTLKIQRTERGDSAVYLCASSGGQGPLGEQFFGPGTRLTVL.

The gene calls are TRBV2 and TRBJ1-1, with D possibly TRBD1 on 6 matching bases. Trimming took 6 bases from V and 2 from J, leaving 16 bases between them. CDR1 SNHLY and CDR2 FYNNEI come from the germline V gene. The CDR3 is made up of 15 amino acids. This CDR3 reads CASRGGGSVNTEAFF. The CDR3 DNA reads as TGTGCCAGCAGGGGAGGGGGGTCGGTAAACACTGAAGCTTTCTTT. The whole variable domain, remainder taken from reference TRBV2 and TRBJ1-1, is EPEVTQTPSHQVTQMGQEVILRCVPISNHLYFYWYRQILGQKVEFLVSFYNNEISEKSEIFDDQFSVERPDGSNFTLKIRSTKLEDSAMYFCASRGGGSVNTEAFFGQGTRLTVV.

V usage is TRBV7-9 and J usage is TRBJ1-2; the D gene is possibly TRBD1 (6 bases). CDR3 length equals 17 residues. CDR1 is SEHNR and CDR2 is FQNEAQ in the germline V gene (reference sequence). V lost 4 bases and J lost 4, with 22 bases in between. The CDR3 loop reads CASSSQSATGRSYGYTF. For the CDR3, the DNA is TGTGCCAGCAGCTCTCAGTCCGCGACAGGACGGTCCTATGGCTACACCTTC.

The gene calls are TRBV9 and TRBJ2-3; tentative D call: TRBD2 (6 bases). This CDR3 contains 16 residues. Trimming pared 0 bases from V and 3 bases from J, leaving 14 bases between. Germline-derived CDR1 and CDR2 are SGDLS and YYNGEE. CDR3 nucleotide sequence: TGTGCCAGCAGCGTAGTACGGGAAAGCGGGACAGATACGCAGTATTTT. Amino acid sequence: CASSVVRESGTDTQYF.

This chain links TRBV19 with TRBJ2-2, with 9 bases lining up with TRBD2. Germline-derived CDR1 and CDR2 are LNHDA and SQIVND (reference sequence). Trimming removed 3 bases from V and 4 bases from J; junction bases left unmatched: 6. The CDR3 runs to 16 residues. The CDR3 loop reads CASSILAGMATGELFF. The CDR3 DNA reads as TGTGCCAGTAGTATTCTAGCGGGAATGGCCACCGGGGAGCTGTTTTTT.